Below, 20 T cell receptor beta chains from the same sample are listed, as sequenced in a study of blood T cell repertoires in COVID-19. The protocol was immunoSEQ multiplex PCR, while the TCRdb copy is restricted to in-frame clones and leaves out a portion. The repertoire consists of approximately 46,000 clones, with around 75% occurring once and the leading ten covering 50% to 75%. The sample comprised peripheral blood. These receptor sequences come from an elderly man with acute or convalescent COVID-19.

This chain joins TRBV5-1 and TRBJ1-2; D possibly corresponds to TRBD1 (6 bases). CDR1 and CDR2 (germline): SGHRS, YFSETQ. V was trimmed by 4 bases and J by 1 base, leaving 11 bases between them. The CDR3 loop spans 14 amino acids. The chain's CDR3 is CASSTIGGNYGYTF. CDR3 coding DNA: TGCGCCAGCAGCACTATAGGGGGTAACTATGGCTACACCTTC.

This chain joins TRBV7-2 and TRBJ2-7; tentatively, D is TRBD2 (6 bases). The CDR3 is 15 residues long. Germline V lookup: CDR1 SGHTA, CDR2 FQGNSA. V shed 3 bases and J shed 5 bases, with 17 bases lying between them. The CDR3 sequence is CASSFPAAGNDEQYF. The DNA of the CDR3 is TGTGCCAGCAGCTTCCCGGCGGCGGGAAATGACGAGCAGTACTTC.

This clone has only a few counts. CDR3 in DNA: TGTGCCAGTAGTATTAGACGGAGCGCCGGGGAGCTGTTTTTT. Residues: CASSIRRSAGELFF. The V call is TRBV19, the J call TRBJ2-2; the D is unclear. The CDR3 loop spans 14 amino acids. V was trimmed by 3 bases and J by 6 bases, leaving 11 bases between them. The germline CDR1 and CDR2 sequences are LNHDA and SQIVND (reference sequence).

The chain is built from TRBV10-1 and TRBJ2-2, with TRBD2 identical over 8 bases. The V gene end was trimmed by 6 bases and the J gene end by 7 bases; junction bases not matched to a gene: 4. Germline lookup yields CDR1 WNHNN and CDR2 SYGVQD (reference sequence). The CDR3 runs to 13 residues. The CDR3 sequence is CASRAGANGELFF. The CDR3 region has the DNA TGCGCCAGCAGAGCGGGAGCTAACGGGGAGCTGTTTTTT.

The rearrangement joins TRBV5-6 to TRBJ1-2, with D possibly TRBD1 on 5 matching bases. The CDR3 length is 15 residues. Germline V lookup: CDR1 SGHDT, CDR2 YYEEEE. Trimming pared 4 bases from V and 6 bases from J, leaving 19 bases between. DNA for the CDR3: TGTGCCAGCAGCCCACGTGGCGGGACGGCAGATGGCTACACCTTC. Amino acid sequence: CASSPRGGTADGYTF.

V gene TRBV5-6 combines with J gene TRBJ1-2, with 8 bases matching TRBD1. Germline V CDR1 and CDR2: SGHDT, YYEEEE. This CDR3 is 14 amino acids long. Trimming cost V 4 bases and J 5 bases; bases outside gene matches: 7. The CDR3 loop is CASSPDRGRYGYTF. In DNA, the CDR3 is TGTGCCAGCAGCCCCGACAGGGGAAGGTATGGCTACACCTTC.

This clone was detected a few times. The V and J genes are TRBV9 and TRBJ2-3; a weak D match, TRBD2 (6 bases). CDR1 and CDR2 from the germline V gene are SGDLS and YYNGEE. Trimming pared 4 bases from V and 3 bases from J, leaving 24 bases between. The CDR3 runs 18 residues. As DNA, the CDR3 is TGTGCCAGCAGCCCCCGGGCTGGCGGAGGGCCGGGAACAGATACGCAGTATTTT. It specifies CASSPRAGGGPGTDTQYF.

This clone occurred many times. The rearrangement joins TRBV4-1 to TRBJ1-6; 11 bases are shared with TRBD1. CDR3 length: 17 amino acids. The V and J ends lost 3 bases and 8 bases, in that order; junction bases with no gene match: 9. Germline V gene data show CDR1 as MGHRA and CDR2 as YSYEKL. CDR3 amino acids: CASSQYPGQGVDSPLHF. For the CDR3, the DNA is TGCGCCAGCAGCCAGTATCCGGGACAGGGGGTCGATTCACCCCTCCACTTT.

The sample holds one count of this clone. The chain joins TRBV7-8 to TRBJ2-1; tentative D call: TRBD1 (6 bases). V was trimmed by 0 bases and J by 2 bases, leaving 8 bases between them. This CDR3 is built from 15 residues. In germline, CDR1 is SGHVS, CDR2 FQNEAQ. The CDR3 here is CASSLAGTTYNEQFF. CDR3 nucleotides: TGTGCCAGCAGCTTAGCCGGGACAACCTACAATGAGCAGTTCTTC.

This clone was detected only a few times. V gene TRBV6-5 combines with J gene TRBJ1-2; D is perhaps TRBD1 (6 bases). The CDR3 totals 16 residues. Deletions cut 0 bases from V and 4 bases from J, with 15 bases between. Germline V gene data show CDR1 as MNHEY and CDR2 as SVGAGI. In DNA form, the CDR3 reads TGTGCCAGCAGTTACTCGACAGGACTTACTATCTATGGCTACACCTTC. Translation gives CASSYSTGLTIYGYTF.

This chain links TRBV7-2 with TRBJ2-6; unclear D gene. The germline V and J ends were trimmed by 1 base and 4 bases, with 8 bases remaining between them. The CDR3 extends over 15 amino acids. CDR1 is SGHTA, CDR2 FQGNSA, per germline. The CDR3 loop is CASSLVAVGANVLTF. The DNA for the CDR3 is TGTGCCAGCAGCTTAGTCGCGGTAGGGGCCAACGTCCTGACTTTC.

This clone was counted a few times. The rearrangement uses TRBV4-2 and TRBJ2-2; 7 nucleotides agree with TRBD2. The ends lost 1 base at V and 5 bases at J; junction bases unmatched: 7. The CDR3 spans 16 residues. Germline V gives CDR1 LGHNA, CDR2 YNFKEQ. The CDR3 loop is CASSQVYTGGTGELFF. The DNA for the CDR3 is TGTGCCAGCAGCCAAGTTTATACGGGAGGTACCGGGGAGCTGTTTTTT.

This clone was seen only once. The V gene is TRBV24-1, the J gene TRBJ2-1; no clear D gene. The V end was cut by 5 bases, the J end by 4 bases, with 14 bases between. Germline CDR1 and CDR2: KGHDR and SFDVKD. The CDR3 covers 15 residues. The CDR3 here is CATSAGGHRYNEQFF. CDR3 DNA sequence: TGTGCCACCAGTGCAGGTGGCCACCGGTACAATGAGCAGTTCTTC.

The chain joins TRBV4-1 to TRBJ2-5; TRBD2 agrees at 9 bases. The CDR3 has 18 amino acids. Germline loops: CDR1 MGHRA, CDR2 YSYEKL. Trimming at V came to 0 bases and at J to 5 bases, leaving 13 bases not matched to a gene. The CDR3 is CASSQDLVSGSSRETQYF. In nucleotides, the CDR3 is TGCGCCAGCAGCCAAGATCTGGTTAGCGGGAGCTCTAGGGAGACCCAGTACTTC.

The rearrangement links TRBV3-1 (or the pseudogene TRBV3-2) to TRBJ2-7, with D maybe TRBD2 (6 bases). The germline V and J ends were trimmed by 3 bases and 5 bases, with 11 bases remaining between them. Germline assignment: CDR1 LGHDT and CDR2 YNNKEL (reference sequence). This CDR3 region has 13 residues. For the CDR3, the DNA is TGTGCCAGCAGCCACCTAGCGATCCACGAGCAGTACTTC. It encodes CASSHLAIHEQYF.

In this sample, this clone turned up once. This chain connects TRBV28 to TRBJ2-1; D uncertain. Germline assignment: CDR1 MDHEN and CDR2 SYDVKM. The CDR3 totals 15 residues. Trimming pared 2 bases from V and 8 bases from J, leaving 16 bases between. For the CDR3, the DNA is TGTGCCAGCAGTTTAGGCGACTGGAGAGGAGATGAGCAGTTCTTC. Residues: CASSLGDWRGDEQFF.

This chain links TRBV30 with TRBJ2-5; D gene unclear. V was pared by 1 base and J by 3 bases, with 3 bases between. Germline CDR1 and CDR2: GTSNPN and SVGIG (reference sequence). The CDR3 loop spans 11 amino acids. The DNA of the CDR3 is TGTGCCTGGAGTGCCGAAGAGACCCAGTACTTC. Protein: CAWSAEETQYF.

The chain combines TRBV20-1 with TRBJ2-7; D possibly corresponds to TRBD1 (5 bases). The length of the CDR3 is 14 residues. V was cut by 3 bases and J by 2 bases, with 14 bases left in between. Looked up from germline, CDR1 is DFQATT and CDR2 is SNEGSKA (reference sequence). CDR3 region: CSASMTVRPYEQYF. The CDR3 DNA reads TGCAGTGCTAGTATGACAGTCCGTCCCTACGAGCAGTACTTC.

This chain connects TRBV5-8 to TRBJ2-7, with a possible D match to TRBD2 (5 bases). Trimming removed 4 bases from V and 2 bases from J, with 13 bases in between. Germline CDR1 is SGHTS and CDR2 is YDEGEE. The CDR3 is 14 amino acids. CDR3 region: CASSTGMRAYEQYF. The DNA of the CDR3 is TGTGCCAGCAGCACCGGGATGAGGGCCTACGAGCAGTACTTC.

This clone was seen a few times. V usage is TRBV2 and J usage is TRBJ1-6, with a possible D match to TRBD1 (5 bases). The CDR3 covers 14 residues. Trimming cost V 6 bases and J 6 bases, with 12 bases left between them. CDR1 is SNHLY and CDR2 is FYNNEI in the germline V gene. CDR3 nucleotide sequence: TGTGCCAGCAGCGGAAGTCAGGGTAATTCACCCCTCCACTTT. The encoded protein is CASSGSQGNSPLHF.